The 11 T cell receptor beta chains below were found in one sample sequenced in a study of blood T cell repertoires in COVID-19. The repertoire was sequenced with immunoSEQ multiplex PCR; TCRdb's copy has only in-frame clones and lacks some. Altogether approximately 260,000 clones are present, 84% being singletons, with the ten largest covering 8% to 9.5%. The sample consisted of peripheral blood. These receptors all stem from a human donor in a cohort sampled during active COVID-19.

The chain recombines TRBV2 with TRBJ2-5; D is uncertain. This CDR3 has 14 amino acids. V was pared by 7 bases and J by 5 bases, with 17 bases between. Per germline, CDR1 SNHLY and CDR2 FYNNEI. CDR3 sequence reads: CASTRFQLRETQYF. The CDR3 DNA reads as TGTGCCAGCACCCGCTTCCAACTGAGGGAGACCCAGTACTTC.

The chain has TRBV29-1 and TRBJ2-5, with 9 bases fitting TRBD2. Germline trimming cut 7 bases from V and 5 bases from J; bases unmatched to any gene: 5. The germline CDR1 and CDR2 sequences are SQVTM and ANQGSEA. The CDR3 covers 12 residues. The CDR3 protein is CSARSGRETQYF. The CDR3 coding sequence is TGCAGCGCTCGAAGCGGGAGGGAGACCCAGTACTTC.

The rearrangement uses TRBV27 and TRBJ2-7; 8 bases are a match to TRBD1. Germline-derived CDR1 and CDR2 are MNHEY and SMNVEV (reference sequence). CDR3 length: 12 amino acids. Trimming removed 11 bases from V and 3 bases from J; junction bases left unmatched: 6. DNA of the CDR3: TGTGCCGGCGACAGGGGTTACTACGAGCAGTACTTC. Protein: CAGDRGYYEQYF.

This clone has just a few counts. This sequence joins TRBV4-2 and TRBJ2-1, with D maybe TRBD2 (5 bases). The CDR3 extends over 15 amino acids. The germline CDR1 and CDR2 sequences are LGHNA and YNFKEQ. V lost 4 bases, J lost 8 bases, and 18 bases lay in between. As DNA, the CDR3 is TGTGCCAGCAGCCCAGTTGTCCGGGAAGGTGATGAGCAGTTCTTC. This codes for CASSPVVREGDEQFF.

The chain carries TRBV2 and TRBJ2-6, with TRBD1 as a possible D gene (6 bases). The germline V and J ends were trimmed by 2 bases and 4 bases, with 12 bases remaining between them. Germline V gene sequence: CDR1 SNHLY, CDR2 FYNNEI. CDR3 size: 16 residues. CDR3 protein: CASSESRGTGANVLTF. In DNA form, the CDR3 reads TGTGCCAGCAGTGAATCCAGGGGAACAGGGGCCAACGTCCTGACTTTC.

V gene TRBV28 combines with J gene TRBJ1-2; TRBD1 might be the D (5 bases). Trimming shortened V by 3 bases and J by 0 bases, and 14 bases separated the two germline ends. Germline V gene lookup returns CDR1 MDHEN and CDR2 SYDVKM. The length of the CDR3 is 16 residues. The CDR3: CASSFLPGKTNYGYTF. CDR3 in DNA: TGTGCCAGCAGTTTTCTGCCAGGGAAAACTAACTATGGCTACACCTTC.

The rearrangement joins TRBV7-9 to TRBJ2-5; no clear D. This CDR3 is 15 amino acids long. Germline CDR1 is SEHNR and CDR2 is FQNEAQ (reference sequence). The V gene lost 8 bases and the J gene lost 4 bases, with 20 bases spanning the gap. The CDR3 region has the DNA TGTGCCAGCGGCCTAGGTACTAAGGTGGGAGAGACCCAGTACTTC. Translated: CASGLGTKVGETQYF.

The CDR3 is CASSIRGGGPRETQYF. The DNA of the CDR3 is TGTGCCAGTAGTATTAGAGGAGGAGGGCCGAGAGAGACCCAGTACTTC. This chain connects TRBV19 to TRBJ2-5, with D possibly TRBD2 on 6 matching bases. V was trimmed by 3 bases and J by 4 bases, leaving 18 bases between them. This CDR3 is built from 16 residues. Germline values: CDR1 LNHDA, CDR2 SQIVND (reference sequence).

This clone came up a few times. The chain links TRBV27 to TRBJ1-6, with TRBD1 as a possible D gene (6 bases). V shed 3 bases and J shed 10 bases, with 13 bases lying between them. Germline-derived CDR1 and CDR2 are MNHEY and SMNVEV (reference sequence). This CDR3 region has 14 residues. This CDR3 is CASSFRTEGSPLHF. In DNA, the CDR3 is TGTGCCAGCAGTTTTCGGACAGAGGGCTCACCCCTCCACTTT.

This rearrangement joins TRBV19 to TRBJ2-2; D gene ambiguous. Trimming took off 7 bases at V and 7 bases at J, with 19 bases between the two ends. Germline values: CDR1 LNHDA, CDR2 SQIVND (reference sequence). The CDR3 extends over 15 amino acids. This chain's CDR3 is CASKAGLRSVGELFF. CDR3 nucleotide sequence: TGTGCCAGTAAAGCCGGCCTCAGGTCGGTCGGGGAGCTGTTTTTT. The entire variable domain, with the rest obtained from reference TRBV19 and TRBJ2-2, is as follows: DGGITQSPKYLFRKEGQNVTLSCEQNLNHDAMYWYRQDPGQGLRLIYYSQIVNDFQKGDIAEGYSVSREKKESFPLTVTSAQKNPTAFYLCASKAGLRSVGELFFGEGSRLTVL.

For this clone: Sequence at one end of the junction differs from germline and may be a read error. The chain has TRBV4-1 and TRBJ2-5, with 11 bases that match TRBD2. Germline V gives CDR1 MGHRA, CDR2 YSYEKL. The CDR3 is made up of 17 amino acids. CDR3 in DNA: TGCGCCAGCAGCCAAGCGCGGGGACTAGCGGACCAAGCGACCCAGTACTTC. It yields the protein CASSQARGLADQATQYF.